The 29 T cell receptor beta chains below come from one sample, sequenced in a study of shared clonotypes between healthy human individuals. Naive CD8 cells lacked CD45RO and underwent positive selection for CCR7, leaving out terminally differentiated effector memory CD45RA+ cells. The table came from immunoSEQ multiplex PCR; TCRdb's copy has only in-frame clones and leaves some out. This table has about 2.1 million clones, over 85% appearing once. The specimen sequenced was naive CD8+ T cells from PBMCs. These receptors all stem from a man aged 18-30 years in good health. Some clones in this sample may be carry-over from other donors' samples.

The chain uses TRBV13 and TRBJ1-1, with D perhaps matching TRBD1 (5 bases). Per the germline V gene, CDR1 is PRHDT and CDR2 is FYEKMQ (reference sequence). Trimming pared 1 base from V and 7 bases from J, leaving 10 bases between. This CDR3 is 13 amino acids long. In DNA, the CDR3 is TGTGCCAGCAGCTTAGAGGGTGGGGGTGAAGCTTTCTTT. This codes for CASSLEGGGEAFF.

The CDR3 DNA sequence: TGTGCCAGCAGCCCTACTAGCGTGGGCGAGCAGTACTTC. Its protein is CASSPTSVGEQYF. The rearrangement joins TRBV7-3 to TRBJ2-7; 7 bases fit TRBD2. The V gene end was trimmed by 5 bases and the J gene end by 6 bases; junction bases not matched to a gene: 7. The CDR3 has 13 residues. Germline assignment: CDR1 SGHTA and CDR2 FQGTGA.

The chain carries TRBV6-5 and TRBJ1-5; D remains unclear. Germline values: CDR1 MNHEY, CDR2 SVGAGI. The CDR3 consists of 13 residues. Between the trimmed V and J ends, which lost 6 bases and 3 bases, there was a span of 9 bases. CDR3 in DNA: TGTGCCAGCAGGATAAAGGACAATCAGCCCCAGCATTTT. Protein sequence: CASRIKDNQPQHF.

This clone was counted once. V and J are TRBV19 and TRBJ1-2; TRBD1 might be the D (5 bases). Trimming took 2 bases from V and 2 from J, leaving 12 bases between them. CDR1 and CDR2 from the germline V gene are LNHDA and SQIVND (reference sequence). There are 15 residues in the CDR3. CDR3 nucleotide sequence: TGTGCCAGTAGTATAATGTTGACAGCGAACTATGGCTACACCTTC. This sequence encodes CASSIMLTANYGYTF.

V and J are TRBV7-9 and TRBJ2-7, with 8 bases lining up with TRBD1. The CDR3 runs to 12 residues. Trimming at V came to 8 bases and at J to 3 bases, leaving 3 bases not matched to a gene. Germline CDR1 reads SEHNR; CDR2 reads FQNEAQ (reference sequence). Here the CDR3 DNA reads TGTGCCAGCTCAGGGGGCATCTACGAGCAGTACTTC. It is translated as CASSGGIYEQYF. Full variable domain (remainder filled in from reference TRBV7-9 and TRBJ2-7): DTGVSQNPRHKITKRGQNVTFRCDPISEHNRLYWYRQTLGQGPEFLTYFQNEAQLEKSRLLSDRFSAERPKGSFSTLEIQRTEQGDSAMYLCASSGGIYEQYFGPGTRLTVT.

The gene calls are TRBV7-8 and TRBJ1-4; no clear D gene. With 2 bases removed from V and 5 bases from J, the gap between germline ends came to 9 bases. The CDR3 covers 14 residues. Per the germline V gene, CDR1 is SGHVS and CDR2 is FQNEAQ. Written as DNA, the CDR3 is TGTGCCAGCAGCTTAAAATTGGCGAATGAAAAACTGTTTTTT. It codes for CASSLKLANEKLFF.

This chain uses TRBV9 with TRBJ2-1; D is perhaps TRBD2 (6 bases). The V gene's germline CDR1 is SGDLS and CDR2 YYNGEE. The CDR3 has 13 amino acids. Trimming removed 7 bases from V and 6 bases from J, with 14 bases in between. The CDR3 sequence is CASSSGLSNEQFF. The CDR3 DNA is TGTGCCAGCTCCAGCGGGCTGTCCAATGAGCAGTTCTTC.

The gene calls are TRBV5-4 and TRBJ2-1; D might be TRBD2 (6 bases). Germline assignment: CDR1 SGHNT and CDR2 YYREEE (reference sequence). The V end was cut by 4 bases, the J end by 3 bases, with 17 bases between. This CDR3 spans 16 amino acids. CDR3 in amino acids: CASSRPGLGNYNEQFF. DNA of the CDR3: TGTGCCAGCAGCCGTCCGGGACTCGGAAACTACAATGAGCAGTTCTTC.

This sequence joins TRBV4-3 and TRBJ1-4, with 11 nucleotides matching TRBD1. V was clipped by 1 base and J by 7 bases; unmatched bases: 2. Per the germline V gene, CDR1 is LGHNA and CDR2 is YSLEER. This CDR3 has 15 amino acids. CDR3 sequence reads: CASSQGTGGSEKLFF. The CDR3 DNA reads TGCGCCAGCAGCCAAGGGACAGGGGGCTCTGAAAAACTGTTTTTT.

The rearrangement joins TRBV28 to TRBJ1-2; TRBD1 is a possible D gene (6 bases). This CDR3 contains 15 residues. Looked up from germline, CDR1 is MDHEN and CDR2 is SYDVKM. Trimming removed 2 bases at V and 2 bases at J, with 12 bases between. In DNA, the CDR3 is TGTGCCAGCAGTTTAGGCCAGGGGTTAAACTATGGCTACACCTTC. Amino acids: CASSLGQGLNYGYTF.

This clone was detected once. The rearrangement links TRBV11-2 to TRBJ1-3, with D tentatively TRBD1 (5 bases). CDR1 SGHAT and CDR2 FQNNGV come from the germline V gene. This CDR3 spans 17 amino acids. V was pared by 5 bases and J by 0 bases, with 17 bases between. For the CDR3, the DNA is TGTGCCAGCAGCGGAGAGGGGCCAGGAACCTCTGGAAACACCATATATTTT. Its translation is CASSGEGPGTSGNTIYF.

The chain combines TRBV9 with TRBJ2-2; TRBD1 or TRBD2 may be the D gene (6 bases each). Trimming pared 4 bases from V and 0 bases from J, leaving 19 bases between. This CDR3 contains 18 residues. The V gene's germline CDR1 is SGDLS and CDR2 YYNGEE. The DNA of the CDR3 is TGTGCCAGCAGCCTGAGAGTAGGGGGAGGTGCGAACACCGGGGAGCTGTTTTTT. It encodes CASSLRVGGGANTGELFF. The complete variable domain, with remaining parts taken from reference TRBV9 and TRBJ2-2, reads DSGVTQTPKHLITATGQRVTLRCSPRSGDLSVYWYQQSLDQGLQFLIQYYNGEERAKGNILERFSAQQFPDLHSELNLSSLELGDSALYFCASSLRVGGGANTGELFFGEGSRLTVL.

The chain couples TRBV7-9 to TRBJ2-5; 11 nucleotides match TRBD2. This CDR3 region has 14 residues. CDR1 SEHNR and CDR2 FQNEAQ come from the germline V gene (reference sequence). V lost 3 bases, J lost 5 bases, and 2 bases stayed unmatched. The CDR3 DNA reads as TGTGCCAGCAGCTTCTTAGCGGGAGGGGAGACCCAGTACTTC. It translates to CASSFLAGGETQYF.

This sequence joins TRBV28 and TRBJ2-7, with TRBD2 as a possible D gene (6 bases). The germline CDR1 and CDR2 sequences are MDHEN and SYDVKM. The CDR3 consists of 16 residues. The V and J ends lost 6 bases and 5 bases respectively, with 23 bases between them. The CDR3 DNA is TGTGCCAGCAGGGATCTACGGGACTCCCGGGGCAACGAGCAGTACTTC. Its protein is CASRDLRDSRGNEQYF.

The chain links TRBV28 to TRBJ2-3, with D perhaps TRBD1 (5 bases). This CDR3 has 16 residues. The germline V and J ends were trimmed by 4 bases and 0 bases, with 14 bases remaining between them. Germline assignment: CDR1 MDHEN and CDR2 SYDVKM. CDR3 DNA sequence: TGTGCCAGCAGTTCTCCACCGACAGAGAGCACAGATACGCAGTATTTT. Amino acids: CASSSPPTESTDTQYF.

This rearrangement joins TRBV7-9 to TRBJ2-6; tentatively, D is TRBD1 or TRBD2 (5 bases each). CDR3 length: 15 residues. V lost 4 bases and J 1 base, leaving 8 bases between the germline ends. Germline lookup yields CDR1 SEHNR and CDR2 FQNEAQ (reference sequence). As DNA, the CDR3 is TGTGCCAGCAGCTATTGGGGGTCTGGGGCCAACGTCCTGACTTTC. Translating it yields CASSYWGSGANVLTF.

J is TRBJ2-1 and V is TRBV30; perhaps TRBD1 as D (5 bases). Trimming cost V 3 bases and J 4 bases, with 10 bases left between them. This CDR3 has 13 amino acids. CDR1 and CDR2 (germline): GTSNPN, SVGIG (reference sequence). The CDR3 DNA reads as TGTGCCTGGAGGGGGCGCCTTTACAATGAGCAGTTCTTC. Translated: CAWRGRLYNEQFF. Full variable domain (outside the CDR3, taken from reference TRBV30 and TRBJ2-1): SQTIHQWPATLVQPVGSPLSLECTVEGTSNPNLYWYRQAAGRGLQLLFYSVGIGQISSEVPQNLSASRPQDRQFILSSKKLLLSDSGFYLCAWRGRLYNEQFFGPGTRLTVL.

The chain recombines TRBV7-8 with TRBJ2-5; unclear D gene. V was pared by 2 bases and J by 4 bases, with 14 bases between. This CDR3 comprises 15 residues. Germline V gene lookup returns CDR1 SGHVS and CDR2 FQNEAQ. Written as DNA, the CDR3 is TGTGCCAGCAGCTTAAATATCCGGGTGGGAGAGACCCAGTACTTC. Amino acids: CASSLNIRVGETQYF.

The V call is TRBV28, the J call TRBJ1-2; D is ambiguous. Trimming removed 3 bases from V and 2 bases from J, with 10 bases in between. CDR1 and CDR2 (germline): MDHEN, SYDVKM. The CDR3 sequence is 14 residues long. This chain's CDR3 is CASSFSLGNYGYTF. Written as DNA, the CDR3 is TGTGCCAGCAGTTTCAGTTTAGGGAACTATGGCTACACCTTC.

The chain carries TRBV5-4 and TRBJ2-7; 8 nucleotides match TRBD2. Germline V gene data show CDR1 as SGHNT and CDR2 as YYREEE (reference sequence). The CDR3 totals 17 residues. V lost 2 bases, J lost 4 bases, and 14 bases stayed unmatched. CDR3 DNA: TGTGCCAGCAGCTTCGCGGCTCGGAGCGGGAGTGGGTACGAGCAGTACTTC. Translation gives CASSFAARSGSGYEQYF.

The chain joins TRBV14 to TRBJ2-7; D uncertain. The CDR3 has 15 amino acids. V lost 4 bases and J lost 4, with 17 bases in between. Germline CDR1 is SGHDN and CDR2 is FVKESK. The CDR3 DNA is TGTGCCAGCAGCCCCCGTATCGGGCCTCTTTACGAGCAGTACTTC. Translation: CASSPRIGPLYEQYF.

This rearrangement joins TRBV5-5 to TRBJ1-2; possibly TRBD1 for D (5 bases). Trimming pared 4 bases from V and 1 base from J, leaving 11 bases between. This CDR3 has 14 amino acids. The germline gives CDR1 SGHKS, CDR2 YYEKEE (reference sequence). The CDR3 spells CASSPRADNYGYTF. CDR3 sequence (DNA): TGTGCCAGCAGCCCCAGGGCTGATAACTATGGCTACACCTTC.

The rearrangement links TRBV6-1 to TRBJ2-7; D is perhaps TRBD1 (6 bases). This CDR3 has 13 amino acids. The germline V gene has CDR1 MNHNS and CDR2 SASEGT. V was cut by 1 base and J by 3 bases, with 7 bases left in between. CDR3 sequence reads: CASSEGDNYEQYF. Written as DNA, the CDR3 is TGTGCCAGCAGTGAAGGGGACAACTACGAGCAGTACTTC.

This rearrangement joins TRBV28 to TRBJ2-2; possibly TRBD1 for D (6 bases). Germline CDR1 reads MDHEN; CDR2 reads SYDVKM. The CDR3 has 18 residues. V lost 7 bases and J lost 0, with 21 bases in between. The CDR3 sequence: CASIKPGHINANTGELFF. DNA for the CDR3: TGTGCCAGCATCAAACCGGGACACATTAACGCGAACACCGGGGAGCTGTTTTTT.

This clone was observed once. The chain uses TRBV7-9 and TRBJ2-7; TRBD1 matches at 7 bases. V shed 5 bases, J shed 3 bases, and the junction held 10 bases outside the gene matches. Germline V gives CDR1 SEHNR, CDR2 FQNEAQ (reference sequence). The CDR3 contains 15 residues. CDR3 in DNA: TGTGCCAGCAGCGCAACCACAGGGGCCCACTACGAGCAGTACTTC. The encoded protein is CASSATTGAHYEQYF.

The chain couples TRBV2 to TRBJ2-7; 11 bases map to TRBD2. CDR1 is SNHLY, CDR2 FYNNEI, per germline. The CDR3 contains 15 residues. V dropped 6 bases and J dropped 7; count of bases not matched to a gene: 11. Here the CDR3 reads CASSDRQGLAGEQYF. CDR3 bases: TGTGCCAGCAGCGACAGACAAGGACTAGCGGGTGAGCAGTACTTC. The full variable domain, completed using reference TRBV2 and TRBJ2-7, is EPEVTQTPSHQVTQMGQEVILRCVPISNHLYFYWYRQILGQKVEFLVSFYNNEISEKSEIFDDQFSVERPDGSNFTLKIRSTKLEDSAMYFCASSDRQGLAGEQYFGPGTRLTVT.

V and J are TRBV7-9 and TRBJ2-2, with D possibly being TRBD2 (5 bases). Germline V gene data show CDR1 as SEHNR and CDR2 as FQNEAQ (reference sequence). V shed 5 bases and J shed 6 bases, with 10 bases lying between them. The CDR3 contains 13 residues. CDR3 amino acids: CASSQTRSGELFF. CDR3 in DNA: TGTGCCAGCAGCCAAACTAGGTCCGGGGAGCTGTTTTTT.

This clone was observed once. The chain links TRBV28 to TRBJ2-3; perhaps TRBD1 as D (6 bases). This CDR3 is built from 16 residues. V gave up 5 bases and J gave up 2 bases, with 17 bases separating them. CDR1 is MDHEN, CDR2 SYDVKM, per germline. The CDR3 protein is CASSTISRGLTDTQYF. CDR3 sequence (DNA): TGTGCCAGCAGTACTATCTCCAGGGGCCTCACAGATACGCAGTATTTT.

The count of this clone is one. The CDR3 DNA reads as TGTGCCTGGAGTGTACCGGATGAGGCAACTAACTATGGCTACACCTTC. Protein sequence: CAWSVPDEATNYGYTF. The V call is TRBV30, the J call TRBJ1-2; D gene uncertain. The CDR3 spans 16 residues. V was trimmed by 0 bases and J by 0 bases, leaving 14 bases between them. Germline assignment: CDR1 GTSNPN and CDR2 SVGIG (reference sequence). The variable domain in full, completed from reference TRBV30 and TRBJ1-2, reads SQTIHQWPATLVQPVGSPLSLECTVEGTSNPNLYWYRQAAGRGLQLLFYSVGIGQISSEVPQNLSASRPQDRQFILSSKKLLLSDSGFYLCAWSVPDEATNYGYTFGSGTRLTVV.